This T cell receptor beta chain stems from a study of response to subunit inactivated influenza vaccine. Trimming shortened V by 6 bases and J by 0 bases, and 10 bases separated the two germline ends. The CDR3 is made up of 14 amino acids. CDR1 and CDR2 from the germline V gene are MNHNS and SASEGT. Notes on the study in general: Each seasonal influenza vaccination, the authors suggested, recruits few new T cells.

This clonotype was counted between two and nine times. Its antigen is currently unknown. From the RT-PCR reads, TCRdb called clonotypes with MiXCR, one entry per CDR3 protein. Of hundreds of thousands of distinct CDR3 sequences listed, approximately 7.1% are singletons. The chain carries TRBV6-1 and TRBJ2-3; D gene uncertain. Source: PBMCs from blood, taken around 25 months after vaccination. The sequence was obtained from a man aged 45 to 75 who received an inactivated influenza vaccine. CDR3 nucleotide sequence: TGTGCCAGCAGGCTGTCCCAGAGCACAGATACGCAGTATTTT. This sequence encodes CASRLSQSTDTQYF.